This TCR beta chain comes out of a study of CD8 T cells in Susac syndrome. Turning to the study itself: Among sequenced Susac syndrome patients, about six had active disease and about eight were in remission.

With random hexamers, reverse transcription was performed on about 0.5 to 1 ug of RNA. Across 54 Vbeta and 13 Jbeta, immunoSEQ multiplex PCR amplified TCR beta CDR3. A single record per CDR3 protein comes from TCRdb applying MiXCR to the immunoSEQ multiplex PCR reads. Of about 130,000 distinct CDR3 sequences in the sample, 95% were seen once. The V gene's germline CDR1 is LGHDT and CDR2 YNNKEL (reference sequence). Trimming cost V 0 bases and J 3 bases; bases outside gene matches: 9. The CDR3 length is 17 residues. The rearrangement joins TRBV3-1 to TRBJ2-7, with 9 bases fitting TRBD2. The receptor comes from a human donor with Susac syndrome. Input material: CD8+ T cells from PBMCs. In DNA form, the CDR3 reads TGTGCCAGCAGCCAAGATCTGAGTAGCGGGAGTATCTACGAGCAGTACTTC. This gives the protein CASSQDLSSGSIYEQYF.